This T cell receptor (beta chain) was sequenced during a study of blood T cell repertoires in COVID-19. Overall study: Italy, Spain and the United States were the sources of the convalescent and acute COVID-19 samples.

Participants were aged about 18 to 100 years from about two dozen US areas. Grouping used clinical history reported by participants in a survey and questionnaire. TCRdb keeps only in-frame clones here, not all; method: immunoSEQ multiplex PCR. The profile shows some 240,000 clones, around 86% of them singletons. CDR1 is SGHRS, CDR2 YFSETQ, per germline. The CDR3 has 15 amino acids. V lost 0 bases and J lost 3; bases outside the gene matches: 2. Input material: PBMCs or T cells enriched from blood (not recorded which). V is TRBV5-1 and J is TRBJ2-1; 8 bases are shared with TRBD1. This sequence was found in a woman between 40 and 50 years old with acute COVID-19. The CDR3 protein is CASSLATGGYNEQFF. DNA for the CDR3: TGCGCCAGCAGCTTGGCTACAGGGGGCTACAATGAGCAGTTCTTC.